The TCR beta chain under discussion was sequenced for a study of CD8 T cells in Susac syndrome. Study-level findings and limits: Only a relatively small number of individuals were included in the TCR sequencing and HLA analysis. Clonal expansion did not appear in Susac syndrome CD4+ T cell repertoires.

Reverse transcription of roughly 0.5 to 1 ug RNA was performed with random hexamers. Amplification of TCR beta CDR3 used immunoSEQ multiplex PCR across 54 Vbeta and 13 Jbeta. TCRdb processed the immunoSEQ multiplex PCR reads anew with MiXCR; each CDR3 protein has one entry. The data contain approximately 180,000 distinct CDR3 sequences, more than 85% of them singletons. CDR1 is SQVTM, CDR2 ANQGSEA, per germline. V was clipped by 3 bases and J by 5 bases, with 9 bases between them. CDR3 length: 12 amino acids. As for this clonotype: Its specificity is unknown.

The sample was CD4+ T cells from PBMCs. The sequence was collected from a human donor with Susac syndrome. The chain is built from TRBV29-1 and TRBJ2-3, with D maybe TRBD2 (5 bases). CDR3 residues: CSVDFGGDTQYF. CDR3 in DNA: TGCAGCGTTGATTTCGGAGGAGATACGCAGTATTTT.